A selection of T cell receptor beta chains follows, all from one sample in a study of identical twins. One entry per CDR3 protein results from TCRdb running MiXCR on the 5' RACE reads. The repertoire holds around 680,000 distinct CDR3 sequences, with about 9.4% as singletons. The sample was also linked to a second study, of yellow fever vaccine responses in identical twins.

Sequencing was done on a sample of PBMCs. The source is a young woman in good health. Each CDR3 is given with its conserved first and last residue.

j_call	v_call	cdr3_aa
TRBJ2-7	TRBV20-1	CSAHSPGQGSYEQYF
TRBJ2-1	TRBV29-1	CSVPADRGINNEQFF
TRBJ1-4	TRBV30	CAWSSNPVDNEKLFF
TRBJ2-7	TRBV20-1	CSARELAVHYEQYF
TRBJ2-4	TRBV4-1	CASSHPTGTGAKNIQYF
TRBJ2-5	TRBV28	CASSRGLAGKETQYF
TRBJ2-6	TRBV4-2	CASSQDTSASGANVLTF
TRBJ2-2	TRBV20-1	CSARGRSNTGELFF
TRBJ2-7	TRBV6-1	CASSSPSSGGRSYEQYF
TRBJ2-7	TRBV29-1	CSVDERGGGYEQYF
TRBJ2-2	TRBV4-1	CASSPGWSNTGELFF
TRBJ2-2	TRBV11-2	CASSLSGTGPAGELFF
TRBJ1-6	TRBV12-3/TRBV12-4	CASSLLQRDSPLHF
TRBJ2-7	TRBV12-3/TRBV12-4	CASRSPFRVFEQYF
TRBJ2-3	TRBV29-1	CSVDTLGTGADTQYF
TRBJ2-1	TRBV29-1	CSVELDGTGNEQFF
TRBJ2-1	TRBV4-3	CASSQESAGRAGNEQFF
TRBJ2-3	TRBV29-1	CSVDLGTSGTSLNTQYF
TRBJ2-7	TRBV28	CASSPVGAIYEQYF
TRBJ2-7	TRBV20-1	CSAIPTSLDYEQYF
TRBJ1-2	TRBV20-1	CSASPGQGGYGYTF
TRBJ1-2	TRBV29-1	CSATGTAIYGYTF
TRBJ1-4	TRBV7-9	CASSLSRGRTNEKLFF
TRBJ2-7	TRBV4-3	CASSQELERRGYEQYF
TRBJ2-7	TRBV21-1	CAAAKELLAGDEQYF
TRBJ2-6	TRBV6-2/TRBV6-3	CASSYSRTSSGANVLTF
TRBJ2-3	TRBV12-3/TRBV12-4	CAISLGFERGKHFTDTQYF
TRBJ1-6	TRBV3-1	CASSPGTTHNSPLHF
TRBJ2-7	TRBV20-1	CSASPLTGAYEQYF
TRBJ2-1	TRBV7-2	CASSLLLEYNEQFF
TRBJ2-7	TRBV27	CASSLISSAFSYEQYF
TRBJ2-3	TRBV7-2	CASSLRRAGGYTDTQYF
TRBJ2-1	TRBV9	CASSVRSSGRVGEQFF
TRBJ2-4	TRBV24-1	CATSDLAKNIQYF
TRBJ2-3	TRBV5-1	CASSFSTSGPDTQYF
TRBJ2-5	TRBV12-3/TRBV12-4	CASSPRGATGETQYF
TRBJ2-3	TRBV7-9	CASSSRTDTDTQYF
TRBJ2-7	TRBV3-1	CASSPGDKVYEQYF
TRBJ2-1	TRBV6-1	CASTLAGVPREQFF
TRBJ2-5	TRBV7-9	CASSLIPGGAETQYF
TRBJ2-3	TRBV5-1	CASSLTGDTQYF
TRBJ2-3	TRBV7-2	CASSPGGLRTDTQYF
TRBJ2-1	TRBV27	CASRPELAGIYNEQFF
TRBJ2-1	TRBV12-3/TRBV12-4	CASRDRAYNEQFF